Included here is one TCR beta chain sequence, with context. What it recognizes is unknown. TCRB transcripts that were expressed got sequenced, as all of the isolated RNA had been reverse transcribed. TCRdb's table, derived via immunoSEQ multiplex PCR, lists solely in-frame clones and lacks some. The sample holds roughly 610,000 clones; roughly 16% are singletons and the top ten take 0.07% to 0.095%. CDR3 length equals 16 residues. The V end lost 10 bases, the J end lost 3 bases, and 21 bases lay between the germline ends. Germline CDR1 and CDR2: LNHDA and SQIVND (reference sequence). The record originates from a study of beta chain features in type 1 diabetes. Study findings and constraints: PCR might pick shorter templates more often, in the same way for patients and controls. Naive, central memory and regulatory TCRB repertoires appeared more similar among patients than healthy donors.

This sequence was found in a man in his late teens or twenties in good health. Sequenced input: naive CD4+ T cells from blood. V usage is TRBV19 and J usage is TRBJ2-2; D possibly corresponds to TRBD2 (5 bases). DNA for the CDR3: TGTGCCACTAGCCCGACCGTTTGGGTAGACACCGGGGAGCTGTTTTTT. It codes for CATSPTVWVDTGELFF.